This T cell receptor beta chain was documented in a study of shared clonotypes between healthy human individuals. General study points: The study found 4.5% to 6% of naive CD4 clonotypes shared across a few donors. Sampling covered blood only; tissue repertoires likely differ.

Per the germline V gene, CDR1 is SGHVS and CDR2 is FNYEAQ. The V end lost 5 bases, the J end lost 1 base, and 11 bases lay between the germline ends. The CDR3 is 14 residues long. Note on this clone: Its antigen is not known.

TCRdb's table, derived via immunoSEQ multiplex PCR, lists solely in-frame clones and lacks some. The table lists about 380,000 clones, approximately 97% of them singletons. The sequence came from a young man in good health. The chain uses TRBV7-6 and TRBJ1-1; D unclear. Sequencing was done on a sample of memory CD8+ T cells sorted from blood. As to subset: CD45RO+ cells pooled with CCR7-negative TemRA cells. The CDR3 region has the DNA TGTGCCAGCAGCCAACCGGGAAAGAACACTGAAGCTTTCTTT. This sequence encodes CASSQPGKNTEAFF.